The next 28 T cell receptor beta chains were all read from a single sample in a study of response to subunit inactivated influenza vaccine. TCRdb re-called the RT-PCR reads through MiXCR, storing one row per CDR3 protein. Counted here are around 850,000 distinct CDR3 sequences, under 20% occurring once; the ten biggest clones make up roughly a tenth. This specimen consisted of PBMCs from blood, obtained less than 6 days after vaccination. Every receptor here comes from a man over 45 who received an inactivated influenza vaccine.

The chain joins TRBV12-3 or TRBV12-4 to TRBJ1-5; D gene ambiguous. The CDR3 has 13 residues. V was clipped by 3 bases and J by 6 bases, with 9 bases between them. This chain's CDR3 is CASSFHGPQPQHF. In DNA, the CDR3 is TGTGCCAGCAGTTTTCATGGACCTCAGCCCCAGCATTTT.

Worth noting for this clonotype: The junction departs from the called germline gene at one end, perhaps through a read error. The chain uses TRBV29-1 and TRBJ2-1; 8 positions agree with TRBD2. Germline lookup yields CDR1 SQVTM and CDR2 ANQGSEA. The CDR3 runs 15 residues. This CDR3 is CSVRRSSGQYNELFF. Here the CDR3 DNA reads TGCAGCGTCAGAAGGTCTAGCGGGCAATACAATGAGCTGTTCTTC.

This rearrangement joins TRBV20-1 to TRBJ2-3, with 9 positions matching TRBD2. The V segment lost 4 bases and the J segment 4 bases; nucleotides outside the gene matches: 6. Looked up from germline, CDR1 is DFQATT and CDR2 is SNEGSKA (reference sequence). This CDR3 region has 14 residues. This CDR3 reads CSAKGSGGSDTQYF. CDR3 sequence (DNA): TGCAGTGCTAAGGGTAGCGGGGGCTCAGATACGCAGTATTTT.

The sample holds a few counts of this clonotype. The V gene is TRBV28, the J gene TRBJ1-5; no clear D. Germline-derived CDR1 and CDR2 are MDHEN and SYDVKM. This CDR3 has 15 amino acids. The V end was cut by 6 bases, the J end by 4 bases, with 16 bases between. CDR3 amino acids: CASRYDKIRNQPQHF. CDR3 coding DNA: TGTGCCAGCAGATACGACAAGATACGGAATCAGCCCCAGCATTTT. The variable domain in full, completed from reference TRBV28 and TRBJ1-5, reads DVKVTQSSRYLVKRTGEKVFLECVQDMDHENMFWYRQDPGLGLRLIYFSYDVKMKEKGDIPEGYSVSREKKERFSLILESASTNQTSMYLCASRYDKIRNQPQHFGDGTRLSIL.

This clonotype was recorded at least ten times. The V gene is TRBV20-1, the J gene TRBJ2-2; 7 bases match TRBD2. Germline V gene sequence: CDR1 DFQATT, CDR2 SNEGSKA (reference sequence). The CDR3 is 15 residues long. V was pared by 5 bases and J by 4 bases, with 10 bases of the junction left unmatched. CDR3 amino acids: CSAAPMGGATGELFF. In DNA, the CDR3 is TGCAGTGCTGCCCCGATGGGAGGGGCCACCGGGGAGCTGTTTTTT.

The rearrangement links TRBV27 to TRBJ2-7; 9 bases align to TRBD1. Germline V CDR1 and CDR2: MNHEY, SMNVEV (reference sequence). The CDR3 length is 17 residues. With V trimmed by 6 bases and J by 0 bases, 12 bases remained unmatched. The CDR3 here is CASSRDRVPVSSYEQYF. The CDR3 DNA sequence: TGTGCCAGCAGCCGGGACAGGGTTCCGGTGAGCTCCTACGAGCAGTACTTC.

The CDR3, as DNA: TGTGCCATCTCCGAAGGGAACGGGAGTGGTGAGCAGTTCTTC. It translates to CAISEGNGSGEQFF. The chain couples TRBV10-3 to TRBJ2-1; weak D call: TRBD2 (6 bases). V lost 8 bases to trimming and J lost 9 bases, with 20 bases between them. There are 14 residues in the CDR3. Germline CDR1 reads ENHRY; CDR2 reads SYGVKD.

This clonotype was recorded many times. This chain connects TRBV5-1 to TRBJ2-7, with a tentative D call TRBD1 (5 bases). The germline V gene has CDR1 SGHRS and CDR2 YFSETQ. This CDR3 is 14 amino acids long. Trimming pared 4 bases from V and 2 bases from J, leaving 13 bases between. The CDR3 sequence: CASSPRVGTYEQYF. In nucleotides, the CDR3 is TGCGCCAGCAGCCCCAGGGTGGGAACCTACGAGCAGTACTTC.

The rearrangement uses TRBV12-3 or TRBV12-4 and TRBJ2-3, with D possibly matching TRBD2 (5 bases). Trimming removed 5 bases from V and 0 bases from J, with 12 bases in between. The CDR3 has 15 residues. The CDR3 spells CASSELDLSTDTQYF. As DNA, the CDR3 is TGTGCCAGCAGTGAACTAGACCTTAGCACAGATACGCAGTATTTT.

This clonotype was seen only a few times. This chain uses TRBV2 with TRBJ2-1, with TRBD2 as a possible D gene (5 bases). CDR1 is SNHLY and CDR2 is FYNNEI in the germline V gene. Trimming shortened V by 7 bases and J by 4 bases, and 11 bases separated the two germline ends. This CDR3 has 13 residues. In DNA, the CDR3 is TGTGCCAGCATGGAGGCCTCTTACAATGAGCAGTTCTTC. Encoded protein: CASMEASYNEQFF.

The table lists this clonotype with many counts. The chain has TRBV5-1 and TRBJ2-7, with 7 bases fitting TRBD1. After removal of 0 bases from V and 7 bases from J, the junction contained 4 bases not matched to a gene. The CDR3 is 13 amino acids. Germline CDR1 SGHRS, CDR2 YFSETQ. The CDR3 DNA follows: TGCGCCAGCAGCTTGGAGGGGGCGCGGGAGCAGTACTTC. Protein: CASSLEGAREQYF.

V is TRBV7-8 and J is TRBJ1-2, with a tentative D call TRBD1 (6 bases). The CDR3 covers 15 residues. V gave up 5 bases and J gave up 0 bases, with 13 bases separating them. CDR1 and CDR2 from the germline V gene are SGHVS and FQNEAQ. The DNA for the CDR3 is TGTGCCAGCAGCCCCGGGGACACCGCTAACTATGGCTACACCTTC. This sequence encodes CASSPGDTANYGYTF.

The chain joins TRBV29-1 to TRBJ1-5; D unclear. CDR1 SQVTM and CDR2 ANQGSEA come from the germline V gene. The CDR3 spans 13 residues. V was shortened by 8 bases and J by 3 bases, with 14 bases between the two germline ends. CDR3 region: CSFGENTNQPQHF. For the CDR3, the DNA is TGCAGCTTTGGGGAGAACACCAATCAGCCCCAGCATTTT.

The V gene is TRBV7-2, the J gene TRBJ2-1; tentatively, D is TRBD2 (6 bases). Trimming pared 0 bases from V and 7 bases from J, leaving 13 bases between. Per the germline V gene, CDR1 is SGHTA and CDR2 is FQGNSA. This CDR3 spans 15 amino acids. The CDR3 DNA reads TGTGCCAGCAGCTTAGCTGGGAGCGGGCGGAATGAGCAGTTCTTC. Its translation: CASSLAGSGRNEQFF.

The V gene is TRBV18, the J gene TRBJ2-1; TRBD2 matches 11 bases. The germline gives CDR1 KGHSH, CDR2 LQKENI. The V segment lost 2 bases and the J segment 5 bases; nucleotides outside the gene matches: 8. CDR3 size: 17 residues. CDR3 region: CASSPRVGTSGHNEQFF. The CDR3 DNA follows: TGTGCCAGCTCACCAAGGGTAGGGACTAGCGGTCACAATGAGCAGTTCTTC.

This clonotype has only a few counts. This chain links TRBV4-1 with TRBJ1-2; 12 bases are shared with TRBD1. There are 16 residues in the CDR3. Trimming at V came to 3 bases and at J to 4 bases, leaving 6 bases not matched to a gene. Germline CDR1 is MGHRA and CDR2 is YSYEKL. CDR3 in DNA: TGCGCCAGCAGCCAGGGGACAGGGGGCTCCCTCTATGGCTACACCTTC. This translates into CASSQGTGGSLYGYTF.

This clonotype was observed a handful of times. The V and J genes are TRBV30 and TRBJ2-1; 7 bases map to TRBD1. This CDR3 has 13 residues. Unmatched junction bases numbered 2, after V lost 3 bases and J lost 3 bases. Per the germline V gene, CDR1 is GTSNPN and CDR2 is SVGIG (reference sequence). CDR3: CAWSRDSYNEQFF. DNA of the CDR3: TGTGCCTGGAGCCGGGACAGCTACAATGAGCAGTTCTTC. Full variable domain (rest looked up from reference TRBV30 and TRBJ2-1): SQTIHQWPATLVQPVGSPLSLECTVEGTSNPNLYWYRQAAGRGLQLLFYSVGIGQISSEVPQNLSASRPQDRQFILSSKKLLLSDSGFYLCAWSRDSYNEQFFGPGTRLTVL.

The chain employs TRBV24-1 and TRBJ2-7; 8 bases align to TRBD2. CDR3 length equals 13 residues. V trimming: 6 bases; J trimming: 7 bases; junction bases outside the gene matches: 7. The germline V gene encodes CDR1 KGHDR and CDR2 SFDVKD. CDR3 DNA sequence: TGTGCCACCAGTCTTGCGGGAGGTGGGGAGCAGTACTTC. Protein product: CATSLAGGGEQYF.

Written as DNA, the CDR3 is TGTGCCAGCAGTTTAACACATCGGGAAGCTTTCTTT. Its translation: CASSLTHREAFF. The chain links TRBV12-3 or TRBV12-4 to TRBJ1-1; no firm D call. Deletions cut 2 bases from V and 8 bases from J, with 9 bases between. The CDR3 has 12 amino acids.

This clonotype was seen only once. V gene TRBV24-1 combines with J gene TRBJ2-2, with 10 nucleotides matching TRBD1. Germline V lookup: CDR1 KGHDR, CDR2 SFDVKD. Trimming at V came to 4 bases and at J to 4 bases, leaving 5 bases not matched to a gene. The CDR3 consists of 16 residues. CDR3 DNA: TGTGCCACCAGTGAAACCGGGACAGGGGCCACCGGGGAGCTGTTTTTT. Translation: CATSETGTGATGELFF.

This clonotype was seen repeatedly, ten times or more. This chain uses TRBV5-1 with TRBJ2-5, with 8 bases identical to TRBD2. Germline values: CDR1 SGHRS, CDR2 YFSETQ. After removal of 2 bases from V and 2 bases from J, the junction contained 8 bases not matched to a gene. The CDR3 extends over 16 amino acids. For the CDR3, the DNA is TGCGCCAGCAGCTTTAGCGGGGTCGGCCTACAAGAGACCCAGTACTTC. It specifies CASSFSGVGLQETQYF.

This clonotype was found a few times. The chain uses TRBV29-1 and TRBJ2-1, with a weak D call TRBD2 (5 bases). Germline CDR1 reads SQVTM; CDR2 reads ANQGSEA. Trimming removed 3 bases from V and 9 bases from J, with 15 bases in between. The length of the CDR3 is 13 residues. CDR3 sequence: CSVEGWPAGEQFF. The CDR3 nucleotides are TGCAGCGTTGAGGGCTGGCCCGCGGGTGAGCAGTTCTTC.

This rearrangement joins TRBV5-1 to TRBJ1-5; TRBD1 might be the D (6 bases). Trimming took off 2 bases at V and 0 bases at J, with 12 bases between the two ends. The CDR3 loop spans 16 amino acids. Looked up from germline, CDR1 is SGHRS and CDR2 is YFSETQ. CDR3 sequence (DNA): TGCGCCAGCAGCTTTCAACCCAGGGGTAGCAATCAGCCCCAGCATTTT. It is translated as CASSFQPRGSNQPQHF.

This chain joins TRBV6-5 and TRBJ2-5; D remains ambiguous. This CDR3 comprises 14 residues. Germline lookup yields CDR1 MNHEY and CDR2 SVGAGI. Trimming pared 2 bases from V and 5 bases from J, leaving 12 bases between. CDR3 amino acids: CASSYMGVGETQYF. The CDR3 coding sequence is TGTGCCAGCAGTTACATGGGTGTTGGGGAGACCCAGTACTTC.

This clonotype has only a few counts. The rearrangement links TRBV7-9 to TRBJ1-1; D not resolved. The germline CDR1 and CDR2 sequences are SEHNR and FQNEAQ (reference sequence). The length of the CDR3 is 14 residues. The V and J ends lost 1 base and 1 base respectively, with 7 bases between them. The CDR3 nucleotides are TGTGCCAGCAGCTTAGGCTACAAGAACACTGAAGCTTTCTTT. Translated: CASSLGYKNTEAFF. Based on the CDR3 plus reference TRBV7-9 and TRBJ1-1, the full variable domain is DTGVSQNPRHKITKRGQNVTFRCDPISEHNRLYWYRQTLGQGPEFLTYFQNEAQLEKSRLLSDRFSAERPKGSFSTLEIQRTEQGDSAMYLCASSLGYKNTEAFFGQGTRLTVV.

This clonotype was recorded many times. The chain is built from TRBV20-1 and TRBJ1-1, with D hard to call. This CDR3 comprises 16 residues. Germline V CDR1 and CDR2: DFQATT, SNEGSKA (reference sequence). V lost 0 bases to trimming and J lost 2 bases, with 16 bases between them. CDR3 DNA: TGCAGTGCTAGAGATCCTCGGGGTTCCCTCAACACTGAAGCTTTCTTT. It translates to CSARDPRGSLNTEAFF.

Only a few counts were recorded for this clonotype. V usage is TRBV29-1 and J usage is TRBJ2-3, with TRBD2 matching over 13 bases. CDR3 length equals 18 residues. The germline V gene encodes CDR1 SQVTM and CDR2 ANQGSEA. V lost 4 bases and J lost 0; bases outside the gene matches: 10. This CDR3 is CSVGIGGTSGVSTDTQYF. The CDR3 nucleotides read TGCAGCGTTGGTATTGGTGGGACTAGCGGGGTCAGCACAGATACGCAGTATTTT.

In its sample, this clonotype was seen many times. CDR3: CATSDSGGSGQPQHF. The CDR3 nucleotides read TGTGCCACCAGTGATTCGGGGGGGTCGGGACAGCCCCAGCATTTT. The chain links TRBV24-1 to TRBJ1-5; D might be TRBD1 (5 bases). The germline V gene encodes CDR1 KGHDR and CDR2 SFDVKD. This CDR3 contains 15 residues. Trimming left V 2 bases short and J 7 bases short, with 14 bases between.